This T cell receptor beta chain stems from a study of T cell responses to AZD1222 COVID-19 vaccine. Study-level points and caveats: Seropositive AZD1222 recipients at baseline numbered only five or six. Vaccine-associated CD4 TCRs spanned spike, dominant at 160-218 and 743-854. Breadth and depth of Spike-specific TCRs rose after two AZD1222 doses. There were mostly white British donors and more females than males, and clonal diversity was possibly underestimated.

Germline CDR1 reads MRHNA; CDR2 reads SNTAGT. The ends lost 8 bases at V and 4 bases at J; junction bases unmatched: 4. The CDR3 covers 14 residues. This clone appeared a few times. What it binds is not known. Sequencing used immunoSEQ multiplex PCR; TCRdb keeps in-frame clones, though not all of them. This table holds 180,000 or so clones, 75% to 90% found once. This sample comprised peripheral blood, obtained 28 days after the second dose of the MenACWY control vaccine. The clonotype originates from an adult who received the MenACWY meningococcal vaccine as a control. This rearrangement joins TRBV6-4 to TRBJ2-2, with 10 bases lining up with TRBD1. The CDR3 DNA reads TGTGCCAGCGGGACAGGGGAGACCACCGGGGAGCTGTTTTTT. As protein: CASGTGETTGELFF.